This paragraph reports one TCR beta chain. Germline values: CDR1 SGHRS, CDR2 YFSETQ. V dropped 0 bases and J dropped 3 bases, with 12 bases sitting between them. The CDR3 has 15 residues. This sample stems from a study of T-cell reconstitution after alpha-beta-depleted transplantation in children. For TCRbeta, the library was prepared with unique molecular identifiers. TCRdb redid the calling of the PCR reads with MiXCR, one entry per CDR3 protein. The repertoire holds over 400,000 distinct CDR3 sequences, about 45% seen once, with 27% in the top ten. Sequences were derived from PBMCs, sampled before TCRalphabeta/CD19-depleted stem cell transplant. The rearrangement uses TRBV5-1 and TRBJ2-5; D remains unclear. This receptor was obtained from a girl aged 2 to 9 with aplastic anemia, due to receive a stem cell transplant. The CDR3 DNA reads as TGCGCCAGCAGCTTGGGCCTAAGCGATAAAGAGACCCAGTACTTC. It specifies CASSLGLSDKETQYF.